These 5 T cell receptor beta chains share one sample of origin, sequenced in a study of blood T cells in healthy people across ages. Sample-barcoded 5' priming and a J-beta primer mix drove a second PCR of roughly 7 to 11 cycles. A single record per CDR3 protein comes from TCRdb applying MiXCR to the 5' RACE reads. The table includes 1.5 million to 2 million distinct CDR3 sequences, under 30% detected once. The sample taken for sequencing was blood. These receptors all stem from a woman in her 30s in good health.

About this clonotype itself: A read error may produce the germline difference seen at one junction end. The chain combines TRBV4-1 with TRBJ2-1; 8 bases are a match to TRBD2. Germline V lookup: CDR1 MGHRA, CDR2 YSYEKL. CDR3 length: 17 residues. CDR3 nucleotide sequence: TGCGCCAGCAGTCAAGATGCTGGCGGGGGGTTGATTGATGAGCAGTTCTTC. Residues: CASSQDAGGGLIDEQFF.

For the CDR3, the DNA is TGCGCCAGCAGCTTGGACAGGACCTTTGAGCAGTTCTTC. Translating gives CASSLDRTFEQFF. The chain carries TRBV5-1 and TRBJ2-1, with D maybe TRBD1 (5 bases). V was cut by 0 bases and J by 9 bases, with 10 bases left in between. The CDR3 totals 13 residues. Germline assignment: CDR1 SGHRS and CDR2 YFSETQ.

The rearrangement uses TRBV7-9 and TRBJ2-1; 9 bases agree with TRBD2. Near its end, the DNA agrees better with TRBJ2-7, so the J call may be wrong. The V gene's germline CDR1 is SEHNR and CDR2 FQNEAQ (reference sequence). The CDR3 totals 19 residues. Here the CDR3 DNA reads TGTGCCAGCAGCTTATTTTCTAGCGGGAATCTAAGCTCCTACAATGAGCAGTACTTC. Residues: CASSLFSSGNLSSYNEQYF.

This clonotype has more than one count but fewer than ten. This chain connects TRBV6-5 to TRBJ2-3; a possible D gene is TRBD2 (6 bases). Germline V gives CDR1 MNHEY, CDR2 SVGAGI. Deletions cut 2 bases from V and 4 bases from J, with 13 bases between. The CDR3 covers 15 residues. CDR3 in DNA: TGTGCCAGCAGTTACCGGGGGAAGGTGGCAGATACGCAGTATTTT. This encodes CASSYRGKVADTQYF.

This clonotype has more than one count but fewer than ten. This chain connects TRBV18 to TRBJ2-4; no clear D gene. The CDR3 has 16 amino acids. Germline values: CDR1 KGHSH, CDR2 LQKENI. The V and J ends lost 0 bases and 0 bases respectively, with 9 bases between them. The CDR3 region has the DNA TGTGCCAGCTCACCACCCAGCCCCGGAGCCAAAAACATTCAGTACTTC. Protein: CASSPPSPGAKNIQYF.